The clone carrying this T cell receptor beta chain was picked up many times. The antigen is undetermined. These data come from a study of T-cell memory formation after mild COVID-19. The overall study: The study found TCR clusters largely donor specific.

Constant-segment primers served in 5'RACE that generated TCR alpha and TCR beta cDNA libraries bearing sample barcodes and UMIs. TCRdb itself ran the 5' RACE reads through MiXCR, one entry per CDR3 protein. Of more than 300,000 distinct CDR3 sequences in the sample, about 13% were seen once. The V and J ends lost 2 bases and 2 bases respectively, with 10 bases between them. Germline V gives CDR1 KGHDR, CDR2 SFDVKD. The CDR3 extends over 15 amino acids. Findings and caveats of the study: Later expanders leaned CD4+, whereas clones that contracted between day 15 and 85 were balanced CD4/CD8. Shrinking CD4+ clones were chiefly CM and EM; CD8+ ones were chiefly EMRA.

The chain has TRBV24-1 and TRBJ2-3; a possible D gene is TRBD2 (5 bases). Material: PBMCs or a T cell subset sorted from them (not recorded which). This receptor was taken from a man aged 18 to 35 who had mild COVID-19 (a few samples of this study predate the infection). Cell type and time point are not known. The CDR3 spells CATSDYRRDTDTQYF. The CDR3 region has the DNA TGTGCCACCAGTGATTACAGACGGGACACAGATACGCAGTATTTT.